The sequence of this T cell receptor (beta chain) was determined in a study of T cell repertoires in cytomegalovirus infection. Across the whole study: The authors relied on CMV epitopes, both recently identified HLA-C-restricted and well-studied HLA-B-restricted. Indicated by public TCR beta signatures were CMV infection and matching HLA type. Findings of the study overall: Ex vivo, HLA-C-restricted CMV-specific TCR beta clonotypes prevailed over the rest of the response.

The CDR3 is 15 amino acids. The V end lost 6 bases, the J end lost 7 bases, and 18 bases lay between the germline ends. Points on this clonotype: As yet, its antigen is unknown.

TCRdb called the reads again in MiXCR, with one record for every CDR3 protein. Found here are about 920,000 distinct CDR3 sequences, about 33% of them singletons; the top ten hold roughly an eighth. This sample comprised cultured CD8+ T cells from PBMCs, obtained from culture after CMV antigen stimulation. This chain connects TRBV12-3 or TRBV12-4 to TRBJ1-4, with D perhaps matching TRBD1 (5 bases). The TCR comes from a human donor in good health (CMV status not recorded). Some clones in this sample may be carry-over from other donors' samples. CDR3 DNA sequence: TGTGCCAGCAGCCCCGGACAAAATACGGTTGAAAAACTGTTTTTT. It specifies CASSPGQNTVEKLFF.